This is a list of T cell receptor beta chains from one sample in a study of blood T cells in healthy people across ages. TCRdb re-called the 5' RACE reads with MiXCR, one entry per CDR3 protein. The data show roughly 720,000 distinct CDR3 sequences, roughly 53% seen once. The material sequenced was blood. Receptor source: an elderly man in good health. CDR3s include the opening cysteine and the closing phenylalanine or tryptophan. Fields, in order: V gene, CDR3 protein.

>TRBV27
CASTGRRGSYNEQFF
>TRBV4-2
CASSQDQGQGHNYGYTF
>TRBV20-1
CSASPSLNTEAFF
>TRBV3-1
CASSRRGSYTEAFF
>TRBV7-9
CASIPGTGIHEQYF
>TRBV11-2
CASDRQGVGYAYF
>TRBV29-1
CSVAGTSGRSSYEQYF
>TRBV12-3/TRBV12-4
CASSLAMTGGFNSPLHF
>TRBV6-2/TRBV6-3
CASSYSEGGGSHNEQFF
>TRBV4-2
CASSQDRFRHQHRYAYF
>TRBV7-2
CASSPQGVNTEAFF
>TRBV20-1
CSAIPRTGVYGYTF
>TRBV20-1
CSARGLAGGYNEQYF
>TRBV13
CASSLGGQGKTQYF
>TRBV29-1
CSVEFRGGYTF
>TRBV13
CASSFRDSNNEQYF
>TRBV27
CASSPGVAKNIQYF
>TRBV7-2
CASSRQTGGAYEQYF
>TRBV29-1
CAYTGFNEKLFF
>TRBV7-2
CASGLAVPYEQYF
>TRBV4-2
CASSQGQGKQINIQYF
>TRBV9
CASSVATGPTYEQYF
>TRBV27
CASSLNRATNEKLFF
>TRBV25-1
CASSEFGTELSDTQYF
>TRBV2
CASSGDRRQETQYF
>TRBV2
CASRASGRSGEQFF
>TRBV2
CASRLRGLYNEQFF
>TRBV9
CASSVGGGNYGYTF
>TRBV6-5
CASSPDFWNPEQYF
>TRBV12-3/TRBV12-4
CASSTLTGATNEKLFF
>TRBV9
CASSVAGGTKQETQYF
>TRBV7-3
CASSLRGGGGGADTQYF
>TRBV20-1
CSARRAGYNEQFF
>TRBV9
CASSVADGYQPQHF
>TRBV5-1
CASGAGGYEQYF
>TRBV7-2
CASSPPSGRAIYEQYF
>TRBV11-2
CASSSRPGDSPLHF
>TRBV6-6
CASSRPGTGVDEQFF